The 6 T cell receptor beta chains below come from one sample, sequenced in a study of vaccination effects on CD4 cells after COVID-19. Antigens for these TCRs are unknown. ViraFEST used viral peptide pools to expand antigen-specific CD4+ T cells before sequencing. Culture proceeded for 10 days, and CD4+ T cells were then isolated. Vaccinated participants had no history of SARS-CoV-2 infection and tested negative for nucleocapsid antibodies. Only in-frame clones appear in the TCRdb table, and some are missing; sequencing was by immunoSEQ multiplex PCR. The repertoire holds roughly 25,000 clones, around 72% seen once, with approximately 5% in the top ten. The material was CD4+ T cells from PBMCs cultured with SARS-CoV-2 spike peptides, obtained before COVID-19 vaccination. These receptors originate from a human donor who received a COVID-19 vaccine.

The chain links TRBV4-2 to TRBJ2-1, with D unclear. The germline V and J ends were trimmed by 7 bases and 0 bases, with 7 bases remaining between them. Germline CDR1 and CDR2: LGHNA and YNFKEQ. The length of the CDR3 is 13 residues. The CDR3 sequence: CASTESSYNEQFF. The CDR3 DNA sequence: TGTGCCAGCACAGAAAGCTCCTACAATGAGCAGTTCTTC.

This rearrangement joins TRBV6-2 or TRBV6-3 to TRBJ2-7; no clear D gene. The CDR3 is made up of 14 amino acids. Per the germline V gene, CDR1 is MNHEY and CDR2 is SVGEGT. Trimming left V 5 bases short and J 0 bases short, with 11 bases between. CDR3 in DNA: TGTGCCAGCAGTGAGAGCCCCCTCTCCTACGAGCAGTACTTC. Its protein product is CASSESPLSYEQYF.

The chain has TRBV18 and TRBJ2-3; tentatively, D is TRBD1 or TRBD2 (6 bases each). This CDR3 region has 16 residues. Looked up from germline, CDR1 is KGHSH and CDR2 is LQKENI. V lost 1 base and J 3 bases, leaving 14 bases between the germline ends. CDR3 DNA: TGTGCCAGCTCACCACAGGGGGGCACCCGTACAGATACGCAGTATTTT. Translated: CASSPQGGTRTDTQYF.

This clone was seen a handful of times. This sequence joins TRBV5-4 and TRBJ2-2; TRBD2 might be the D (5 bases). Germline CDR1 is SGHNT and CDR2 is YYREEE (reference sequence). The CDR3 has 18 amino acids. V shed 3 bases and J shed 0 bases, with 18 bases lying between them. The CDR3 DNA sequence: TGTGCCAGCAGCTCGTACGGTCTAGCTCACTCGAACACCGGGGAGCTGTTTTTT. This translates into CASSSYGLAHSNTGELFF. The complete variable domain, with remaining parts taken from reference TRBV5-4 and TRBJ2-2, reads ETGVTQSPTHLIKTRGQQVTLRCSSQSGHNTVSWYQQALGQGPQFIFQYYREEENGRGNFPPRFSGLQFPNYSSELNVNALELDDSALYLCASSSYGLAHSNTGELFFGEGSRLTVL.

The J gene is TRBJ1-1, the V gene TRBV4-1; tentative D call: TRBD1 (5 bases). Trimming pared 4 bases from V and 8 bases from J, leaving 17 bases between. The germline V gene encodes CDR1 MGHRA and CDR2 YSYEKL. The CDR3 covers 14 residues. The DNA of the CDR3 is TGCGCCAGCAGCCCCCGGGTCTCAGGGATCGAAGCTTTCTTT. Translation: CASSPRVSGIEAFF.

The chain links TRBV11-3 to TRBJ2-3; TRBD2 matches 8 bases. J was trimmed by 2 bases and V by 5 bases; bases with no gene match: 9. CDR1 is SGHNT and CDR2 is YENEEA in the germline V gene. This CDR3 spans 16 amino acids. The CDR3 reads CASSESGGGYTDTQYF. The CDR3 DNA is TGTGCCAGCAGCGAAAGCGGGGGAGGGTACACAGATACGCAGTATTTT.